The T cell receptor beta chain described here comes from a study of cytomegalovirus exposure and HLA in healthy donors. Study conclusions and caveats: Data from an earlier analysis indicated that most TCR beta V segments were productive either about 90% or about 30% of the time. Links to common viral pathogens appeared, in a later analysis, for several of the most significant clusters. Several V segments, TRBV6-2 and TRBV6-3 among them, could not be told apart and were dropped.

Concerning this clone itself: What it binds is not known.

Trimming removed 4 bases from V and 2 bases from J; junction bases left unmatched: 6. Germline V gives CDR1 PRHDT, CDR2 FYEKMQ (reference sequence). The CDR3 totals 15 residues. PCR primers comprised 60 Vbeta and 13 Jbeta primers. TCRdb keeps only in-frame clones here, not all; method: immunoSEQ multiplex PCR. The sample includes approximately 110,000 clones, around 82% of them seen just once. The clonotype originates from a young woman in good health and CMV-seropositive. The J gene is TRBJ2-7, the V gene TRBV13; 9 bases align to TRBD1. The sequenced material came from PBMCs. This chain's CDR3 is CASSSEQGATYEQYF. The CDR3, as DNA: TGTGCCAGCAGCTCCGAACAGGGGGCCACCTACGAGCAGTACTTC. Supplemented by reference TRBV13 and TRBJ2-7, the full variable domain reads AAGVIQSPRHLIKEKRETATLKCYPIPRHDTVYWYQQGPGQDPQFLISFYEKMQSDKGSIPDRFSAQQFSDYHSELNMSSLELGDSALYFCASSSEQGATYEQYFGPGTRLTVT.